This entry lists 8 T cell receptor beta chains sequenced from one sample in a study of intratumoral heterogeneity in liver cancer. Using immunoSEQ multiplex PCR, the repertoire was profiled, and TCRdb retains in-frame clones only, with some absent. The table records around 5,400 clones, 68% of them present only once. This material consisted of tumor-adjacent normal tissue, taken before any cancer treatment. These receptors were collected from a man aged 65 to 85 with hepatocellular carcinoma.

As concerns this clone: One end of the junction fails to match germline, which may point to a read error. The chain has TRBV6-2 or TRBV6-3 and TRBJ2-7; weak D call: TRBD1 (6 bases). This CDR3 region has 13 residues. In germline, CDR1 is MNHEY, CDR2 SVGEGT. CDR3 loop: CASSPTWTVPLHF. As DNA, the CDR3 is TGTGCCAGCAGCCCCACATGGACAGTCCCGCTGCACTTC.

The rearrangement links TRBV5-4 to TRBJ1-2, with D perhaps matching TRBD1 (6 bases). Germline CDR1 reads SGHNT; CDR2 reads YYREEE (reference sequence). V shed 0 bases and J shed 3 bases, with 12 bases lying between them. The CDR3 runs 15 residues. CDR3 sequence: CASSLEFRTDYGYTF. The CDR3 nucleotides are TGTGCCAGCAGCTTGGAATTTCGGACAGACTATGGCTACACCTTC.

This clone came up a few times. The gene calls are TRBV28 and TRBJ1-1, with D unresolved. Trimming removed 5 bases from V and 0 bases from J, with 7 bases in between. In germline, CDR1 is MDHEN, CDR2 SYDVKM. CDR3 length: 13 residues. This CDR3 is CASSPLMNTEAFF. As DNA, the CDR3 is TGTGCCAGCAGTCCGCTCATGAACACTGAAGCTTTCTTT.

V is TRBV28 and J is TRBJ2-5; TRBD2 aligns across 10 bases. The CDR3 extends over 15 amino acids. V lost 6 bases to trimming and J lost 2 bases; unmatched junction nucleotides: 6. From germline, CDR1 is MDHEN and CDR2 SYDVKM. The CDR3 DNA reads TGTGCCAGCAGGTTAGCGGGGGGTCGACAAGAGACCCAGTACTTC. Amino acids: CASRLAGGRQETQYF.

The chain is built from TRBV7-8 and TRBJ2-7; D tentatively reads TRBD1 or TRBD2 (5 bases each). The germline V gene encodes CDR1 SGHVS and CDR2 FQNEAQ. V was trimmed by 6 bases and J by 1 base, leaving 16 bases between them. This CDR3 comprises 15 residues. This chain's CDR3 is CASRYRDVPSYEQYF. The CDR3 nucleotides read TGTGCCAGCAGGTATCGGGACGTCCCATCCTACGAGCAGTACTTC.

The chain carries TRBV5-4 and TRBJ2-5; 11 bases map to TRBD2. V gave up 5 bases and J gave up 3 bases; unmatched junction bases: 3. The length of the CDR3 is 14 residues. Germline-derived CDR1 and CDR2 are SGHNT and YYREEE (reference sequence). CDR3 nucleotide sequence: TGTGCCAGCAGTTATAGCGGGGGGGAAGAGACCCAGTACTTC. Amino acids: CASSYSGGEETQYF.

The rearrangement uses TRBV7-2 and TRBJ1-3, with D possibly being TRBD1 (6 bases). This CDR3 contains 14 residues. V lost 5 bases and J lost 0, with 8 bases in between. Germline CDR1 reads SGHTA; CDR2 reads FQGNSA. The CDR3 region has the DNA TGTGCCAGCAGCCTACAGGGCTCTGGAAACACCATATATTTT. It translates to CASSLQGSGNTIYF.

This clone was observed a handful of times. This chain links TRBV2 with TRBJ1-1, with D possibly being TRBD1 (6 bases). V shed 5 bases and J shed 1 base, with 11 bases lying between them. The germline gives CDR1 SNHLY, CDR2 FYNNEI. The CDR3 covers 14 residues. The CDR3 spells CASSPRDTNTEAFF. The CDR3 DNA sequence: TGTGCCAGCAGTCCTCGGGACACGAACACTGAAGCTTTCTTT.